Each of the 3 T cell receptor beta chains below was sequenced from the same sample in a study of PD-1 blockade in classical Hodgkin lymphoma. The time point is: newly diagnosed, previously untreated cHL patient sample. Using immunoSEQ multiplex PCR, the repertoire was profiled, and TCRdb retains in-frame clones only, with some absent. Counted here are about 33,000 clones, approximately 94% occurring once; the ten biggest clones make up around 2%. The sample consisted of peripheral blood mononuclear cells (PBMCs). All receptors come from a human donor with classical Hodgkin lymphoma.

This clone was seen a single time. The chain is built from TRBV18 and TRBJ1-1, with D uncertain. The CDR3 length is 13 residues. The germline CDR1 and CDR2 sequences are KGHSH and LQKENI. V was trimmed by 3 bases and J by 2 bases, leaving 7 bases between them. The CDR3 coding sequence is TGTGCCAGCTCACCTGGTAGTAACACTGAAGCTTTCTTT. Translated, it gives CASSPGSNTEAFF.

As DNA, the CDR3 is TGTGCCAGCAGGCTAGCGAGAGGGAACACCGGGGAGCTGTTTTTT. This gives the protein CASRLARGNTGELFF. The chain combines TRBV7-2 with TRBJ2-2; tentatively, D is TRBD2 (6 bases). V dropped 6 bases and J dropped 1 base, with 12 bases sitting between them. The V gene's germline CDR1 is SGHTA and CDR2 FQGNSA. This CDR3 has 15 amino acids.

The chain joins TRBV2 to TRBJ1-2; D gene unclear. V dropped 1 base and J dropped 6 bases, with 9 bases sitting between them. The CDR3 contains 13 residues. Germline CDR1 is SNHLY and CDR2 is FYNNEI. CDR3 region: CASSEGEPNGYTF. Written as DNA, the CDR3 is TGTGCCAGCAGTGAAGGTGAACCCAATGGCTACACCTTC.